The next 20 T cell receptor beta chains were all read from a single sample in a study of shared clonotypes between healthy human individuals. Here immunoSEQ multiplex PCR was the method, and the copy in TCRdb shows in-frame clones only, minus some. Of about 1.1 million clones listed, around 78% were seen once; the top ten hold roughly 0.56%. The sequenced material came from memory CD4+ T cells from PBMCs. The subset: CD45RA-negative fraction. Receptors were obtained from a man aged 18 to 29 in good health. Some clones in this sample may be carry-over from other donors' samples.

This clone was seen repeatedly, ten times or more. The CDR3 coding sequence is TGTGCCAGCAGTCGTGACAGCCTGTACACTGAAGCTTTCTTT. This sequence encodes CASSRDSLYTEAFF. The V call is TRBV6-5, the J call TRBJ1-1; the D gene is possibly TRBD1 (5 bases). Germline CDR1 MNHEY, CDR2 SVGAGI. V dropped 5 bases and J dropped 3 bases, with 13 bases sitting between them. This CDR3 is 14 amino acids long.

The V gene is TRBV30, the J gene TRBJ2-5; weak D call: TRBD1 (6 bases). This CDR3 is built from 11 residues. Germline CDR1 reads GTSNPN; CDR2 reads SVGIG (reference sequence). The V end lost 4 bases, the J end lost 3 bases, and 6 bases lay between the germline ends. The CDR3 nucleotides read TGTGCCTGGACAGGGGAAGAGACCCAGTACTTC. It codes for CAWTGEETQYF.

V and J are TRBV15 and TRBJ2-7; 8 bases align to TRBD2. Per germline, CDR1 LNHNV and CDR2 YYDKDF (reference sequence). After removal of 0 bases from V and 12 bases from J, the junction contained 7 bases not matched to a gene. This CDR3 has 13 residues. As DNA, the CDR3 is TGTGCCACCAGCAGAGATCTGACTAGCGATCTGTACTTC. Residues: CATSRDLTSDLYF.

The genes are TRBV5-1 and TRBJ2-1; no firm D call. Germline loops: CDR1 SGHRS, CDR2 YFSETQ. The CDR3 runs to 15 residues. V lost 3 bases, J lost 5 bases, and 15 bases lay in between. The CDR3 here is CASSSSGLPHNEQFF. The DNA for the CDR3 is TGCGCCAGCAGCTCCTCAGGTCTGCCACACAATGAGCAGTTCTTC.

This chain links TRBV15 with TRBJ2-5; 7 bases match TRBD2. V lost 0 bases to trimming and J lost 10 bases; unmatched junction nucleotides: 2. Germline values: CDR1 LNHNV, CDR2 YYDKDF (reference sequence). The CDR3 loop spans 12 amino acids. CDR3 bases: TGTGCCACCAGCAGAGATGCGGGGGACCAGTACTTC. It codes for CATSRDAGDQYF.

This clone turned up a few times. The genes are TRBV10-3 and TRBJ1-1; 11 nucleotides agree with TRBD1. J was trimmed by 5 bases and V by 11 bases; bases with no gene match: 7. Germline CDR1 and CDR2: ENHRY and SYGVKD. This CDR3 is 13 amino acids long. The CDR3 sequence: CAVHGQGATEAFF. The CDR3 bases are TGTGCCGTCCACGGACAGGGGGCGACTGAAGCTTTCTTT.

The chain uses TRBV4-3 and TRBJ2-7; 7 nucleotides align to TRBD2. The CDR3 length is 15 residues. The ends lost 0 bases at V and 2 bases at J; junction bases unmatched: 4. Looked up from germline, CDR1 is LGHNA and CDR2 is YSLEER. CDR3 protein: CASSQEMGGAYEQYF. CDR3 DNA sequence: TGCGCCAGCAGCCAAGAAATGGGAGGGGCCTACGAGCAGTACTTC.

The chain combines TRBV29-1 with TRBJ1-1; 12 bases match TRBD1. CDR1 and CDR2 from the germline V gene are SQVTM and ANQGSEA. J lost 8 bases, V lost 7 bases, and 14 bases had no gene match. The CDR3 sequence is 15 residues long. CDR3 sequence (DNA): TGCAGCGCCGGAGGGACAGGGGGCTATAATGCAGAAGCTTTCTTT. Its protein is CSAGGTGGYNAEAFF.

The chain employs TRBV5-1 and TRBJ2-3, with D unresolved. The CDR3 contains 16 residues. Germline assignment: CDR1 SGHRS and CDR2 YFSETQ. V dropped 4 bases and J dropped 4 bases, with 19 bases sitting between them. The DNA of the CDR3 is TGCGCCAGCAGCCTGGTAGGCGTTGGTTTTGCAGATACGCAGTATTTT. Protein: CASSLVGVGFADTQYF.

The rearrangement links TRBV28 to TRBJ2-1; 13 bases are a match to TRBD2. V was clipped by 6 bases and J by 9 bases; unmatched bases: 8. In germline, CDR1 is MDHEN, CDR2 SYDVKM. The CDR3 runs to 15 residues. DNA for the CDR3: TGTGCCAGCAGCCGGGGACTAGCGGGACTCGGTGAGCAGTTCTTC. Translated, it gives CASSRGLAGLGEQFF.

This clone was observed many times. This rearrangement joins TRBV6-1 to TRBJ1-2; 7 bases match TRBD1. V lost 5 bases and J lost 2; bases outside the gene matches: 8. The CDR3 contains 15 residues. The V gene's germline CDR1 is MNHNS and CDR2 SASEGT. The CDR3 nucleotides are TGTGCCAGCAGTTTTGCCGGACAGGCAAACTATGGCTACACCTTC. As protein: CASSFAGQANYGYTF.

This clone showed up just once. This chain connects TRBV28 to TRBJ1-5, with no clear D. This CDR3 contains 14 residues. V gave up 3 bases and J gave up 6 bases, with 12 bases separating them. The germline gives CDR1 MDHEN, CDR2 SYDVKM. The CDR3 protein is CASSLVTEIQPQHF. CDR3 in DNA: TGTGCCAGCAGTTTGGTTACGGAAATTCAGCCCCAGCATTTT. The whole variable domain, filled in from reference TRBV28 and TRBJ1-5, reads DVKVTQSSRYLVKRTGEKVFLECVQDMDHENMFWYRQDPGLGLRLIYFSYDVKMKEKGDIPEGYSVSREKKERFSLILESASTNQTSMYLCASSLVTEIQPQHFGDGTRLSIL.

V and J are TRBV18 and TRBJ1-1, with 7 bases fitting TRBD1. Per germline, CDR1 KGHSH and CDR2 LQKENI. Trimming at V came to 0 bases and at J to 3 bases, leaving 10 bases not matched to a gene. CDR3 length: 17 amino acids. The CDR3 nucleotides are TGTGCCAGCTCACCACCCCGGTTTAGGGGGCCGGACACTGAAGCTTTCTTT. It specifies CASSPPRFRGPDTEAFF.

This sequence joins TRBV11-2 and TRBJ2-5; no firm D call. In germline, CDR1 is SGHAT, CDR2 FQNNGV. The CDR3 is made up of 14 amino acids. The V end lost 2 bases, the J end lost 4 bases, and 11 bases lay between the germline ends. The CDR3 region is CASSLIVLGETQYF. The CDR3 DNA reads TGTGCCAGCAGCTTAATCGTCCTGGGAGAGACCCAGTACTTC.

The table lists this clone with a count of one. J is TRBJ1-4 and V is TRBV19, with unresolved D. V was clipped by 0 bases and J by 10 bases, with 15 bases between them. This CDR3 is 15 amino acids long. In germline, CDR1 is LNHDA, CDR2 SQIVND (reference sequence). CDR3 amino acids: CASSIDPNWSGKLFF. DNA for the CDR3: TGTGCCAGTAGTATAGATCCGAATTGGTCTGGAAAACTGTTTTTT.

This CDR3 reads CASSLQGARSQGYTF. For the CDR3, the DNA is TGTGCCAGCAGTTTACAGGGGGCGCGAAGTCAGGGCTACACCTTC. The gene calls are TRBV28 and TRBJ1-2; TRBD1 aligns across 8 bases. This CDR3 spans 15 amino acids. Germline CDR1 is MDHEN and CDR2 is SYDVKM. Trimming removed 2 bases from V and 8 bases from J; junction bases left unmatched: 10.

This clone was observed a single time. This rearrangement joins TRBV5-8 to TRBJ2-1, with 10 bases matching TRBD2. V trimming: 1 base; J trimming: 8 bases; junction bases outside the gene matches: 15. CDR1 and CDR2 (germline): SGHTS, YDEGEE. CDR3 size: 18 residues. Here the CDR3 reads CASSLSNQASGSPYEQFF. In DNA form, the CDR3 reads TGTGCCAGCAGCTTGTCGAACCAGGCTAGCGGGAGTCCATATGAGCAGTTCTTC.

CDR3 sequence: CAWSEEGAFEQYF. The CDR3 DNA follows: TGTGCCTGGAGTGAGGAGGGGGCTTTCGAGCAGTACTTC. The gene calls are TRBV30 and TRBJ2-7; the D gene is possibly TRBD1 (7 bases). Trimming cost V 1 base and J 6 bases, with 13 bases left between them. This CDR3 comprises 13 residues. CDR1 and CDR2 (germline): GTSNPN, SVGIG (reference sequence). Combining the CDR3 with reference TRBV30 and TRBJ2-7 gives the whole variable domain SQTIHQWPATLVQPVGSPLSLECTVEGTSNPNLYWYRQAAGRGLQLLFYSVGIGQISSEVPQNLSASRPQDRQFILSSKKLLLSDSGFYLCAWSEEGAFEQYFGPGTRLTVT.

CDR3 coding DNA: TGCGCCAGCAGCTTGGCAGTCGGGGGGACTAGCGCCTACAATGAGCAGTTCTTC. It yields the protein CASSLAVGGTSAYNEQFF. The chain uses TRBV5-1 and TRBJ2-1; the match to TRBD2 covers 10 bases. Losses at the gene ends were 0 bases for V and 2 bases for J; bases not matched to a gene: 8. Germline lookup yields CDR1 SGHRS and CDR2 YFSETQ. The CDR3 is made up of 18 amino acids.

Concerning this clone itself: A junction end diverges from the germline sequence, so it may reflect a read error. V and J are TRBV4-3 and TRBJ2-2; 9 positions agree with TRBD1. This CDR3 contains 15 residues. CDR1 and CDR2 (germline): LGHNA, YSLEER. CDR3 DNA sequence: TGCGCCAGTAGCCGGGACAGGGCGAACACCGGGGAGCTGTTTTTT. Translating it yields CASSRDRANTGELFF.